The clone carrying this TCR beta chain was detected a few times. Antigen unknown. As for time point: patch test 2, 6 weeks after DPC sensitization. Treatment denoted: therapeutic diphenylcyclopropenone sensitization with weekly scalp DPC. The data derive from a study of human T cells and chemical hapten exposure. Notes on the study in general: A positive correlation with patch test score was shown by PT1 expanded TCR counts.

TCRdb fed the RACE reads into MiXCR, producing one record per CDR3 protein. The sample comprises roughly 69,000 distinct CDR3 sequences, about a tenth of which are singletons, and roughly 7% rests with the top ten. This receptor was identified in a woman between 45 and 60 years old with alopecia areata. Some clones in this sample may be carry-over from other donors' samples. This specimen was whole blood, taken in connection with sensitization to the hapten diphenylcyclopropenone (DPC).

The CDR3 region has the DNA TGCAGCGTTGATAGAGATGGACAGGGGATTAACAATGAGCAGTTCTTC. Translated, it gives CSVDRDGQGINNEQFF. The chain employs TRBV29-1 and TRBJ2-1; 9 nucleotides agree with TRBD1. Germline lookup yields CDR1 SQVTM and CDR2 ANQGSEA. The V segment lost 3 bases and the J segment 5 bases; nucleotides outside the gene matches: 11. The CDR3 runs 16 residues.